This T cell receptor beta chain emerged from a study of naive CD8 T cells in extremely preterm neonates listed by TCRdb under 2017. Regarding the complete study: The age range of the adult participants is stated as 25-50 years in the abstract but as 20-50 years in the methods. TCRbeta CDR3 repertoires of sorted naive CD8+ T cells were compared across four age groups: extremely preterm neonates, term neonates, young children and adults. Study-wide conclusions, independent of this receptor: Among the limitations the authors pointed out were a small sample size and productive template counts that varied across preterm samples. Prospective longitudinal studies of preterm and term neonates were called for by the authors so that T cell development could be tracked within individuals. Significantly lower iChao1 richness than in all other age groups (p < 0.05) and an even clone distribution were observed in preterm neonates, indicating a less rich repertoire. Compared with the older groups, preterm CDR3s were shorter and closer to germline, carrying fewer N additions and showing less junctional trimming. The proportion of shared CDR3 nucleotide sequences was higher in preterm neonates (approximately 2.5%) than in term neonates (about 0.4%), young children (about 0.03%) and adults (0.01%).

Of note for this clone: Its antigen specificity is not known. The input lacks base qualities; no much larger clone sits a single base away.

The peripheral blood donors were five healthy children aged about 15-60 months who were having elective routine surgery, plus five healthy nonsmoking adults. The adult controls were healthy nonsmokers between roughly 18 and 55 years old, with a median age of approximately 36 years. A FACSAria III cell sorter was used to sort live, Annexin V-negative naive CD8+ T cells (CD3+CD8+CD45RA+CCR7+). Between roughly 18,000 and 100,000 naive CD8+ T cells were sorted per sample. Ficoll-Paque density gradient centrifugation was used to isolate mononuclear cells from diluted blood. Before sorting, mononuclear cells were cryopreserved in approximately 10% DMSO plus 90% FBS and kept long term at -150 degrees C. After thawing, cells were stained with Annexin V along with antibodies against CD3, CD8, CCR7 and CD45RA. Genomic DNA was extracted from snap-frozen sorted cell pellets with the DNeasy Blood and Tissue Kit.

TCRbeta CDR3 regions were amplified from genomic DNA by a two-step, bias-controlled multiplex PCR. Primers specific for every TRBV and TRBJ gene segment were included in the multiplex PCR. The immunoSEQ Assay was used to generate TCRbeta repertoire data. In the source study's methods: To merge closely related sequences, reads went through filtering and clustering using a relative-frequency ratio and a modified nearest-neighbor algorithm. IMGT annotation was the basis for assigning V, D and J genes to CDR3 sequences. Template counts were quantified against synthetic TCR CDR3 analog sequences and normalized for PCR amplification bias. Only unique productive sequences, defined as in-frame CDR3 sequences lacking stop codons, were included in the analyses. Clonality, defined as 1 minus Pielou's evenness, and iChao1 richness were computed with the immunoSEQ Analyzer software. Statistical testing was performed in JMP, using Student's t-test or a non-parametric test depending on Shapiro-Wilk normality results. Imported from immuneACCESS, the table was reduced by TCRdb to in-frame sequences with V and J called. These copies leave out some clones; in studies compared against another copy, an unresolved V gene accounts for under half, and the cause of the remainder is not known. V and J calls and clone size are given by that table; D and trimming were obtained from the DNA. Across this sample there are under 7,000 clones, with approximately 97% seen only once. The top ten constitute about 9.1% of the sample.

The TCR comes from a human donor in good health. Material: naive CD8+ T cells from blood.

For the CDR3, the sequence is CASSQGTAYEQYF. The DNA reads TGTGCCAGTAGCCAAGGGACAGCCTACGAGCAGTACTTC. Recombination linked TRBV19 to TRBJ2-7; 7 junctional bases match TRBD1. CDR3 length: 13 amino acids, cysteine to phenylalanine. Only the CDR3 part of the read is kept: 39 bases, read in frame from the first base. The V end gives up 6 bases and the J end 2 bases, leaving 4 bases in the junction not matched to a gene. The germline V gene (reference sequence) yields LNHDA for CDR1 and SQIVND for CDR2.